This TCR beta chain was observed in a study of T-cell reconstitution after alpha-beta-depleted transplantation in children. Study-wide points: One year after transplant, T-cell counts and diversity came mostly from newly produced T cells. Several hundred expanded graft clones reportedly supplied alpha-beta T cells about two months after transplant. Surviving recipient T cells and thymic progenitors accounted for the high day-60 TCRbeta diversity observed in some patients.

Unique molecular identifiers were used to barcode this TCRbeta library. Each CDR3 protein is one row after TCRdb ran MiXCR on the PCR reads. This sample carries more than 500,000 distinct CDR3 sequences, 9.5% to 12% of them seen once, and the ten largest clones take 14%. This clonotype was seen a few times. Antigen specificity is unknown. This CDR3 spans 15 amino acids. Trimming removed 0 bases from V and 3 bases from J, with 9 bases in between. The germline V gene has CDR1 LGHNA and CDR2 YSLEER. This receptor was taken from a female patient aged 2-9 years who had a stem cell transplant for aplastic anemia, so the T cells may come from the graft donor. The sample in question was PBMCs, mostly from graft donor cells, obtained 180 days after TCRalphabeta/CD19-depleted stem cell transplant. This chain uses TRBV4-3 with TRBJ2-1; D is possibly TRBD2 (5 bases). In DNA form, the CDR3 reads TGCGCCAGCAGCCAAGAGTCGGGGTTCTACAATGAGCAGTTCTTC. This translates into CASSQESGFYNEQFF.